This T cell receptor (beta chain) originates from a study of T cell responses to AZD1222 COVID-19 vaccine (dated by TCRdb to about 2021). Background for the entire study: A total of just over 230 trial participants underwent TCR sequencing, of whom roughly 210 had received two doses of AZD1222 and 26 had received two doses of the MenACWY control vaccine. Trial participants were enrolled into age subgroups of 18-55, 56-69 and 70-plus years, which contained 148, 28 and 57 TCR-sequenced participants, respectively.

CDR1 and CDR2 (MNHEY, SVGEGT) derive from the germline V gene. Trimming at the junction amounts to 0 bases on V and 1 base on J, and the germline ends lie 6 bases apart. The CDR3 holds 14 amino acids from the cysteine to the phenylalanine. Only CDR3 DNA remains: 42 bases, in frame from the first base. The full study reports these points: After two AZD1222 doses, spike-specific TCR breadth and depth were significantly higher than at day 0 and than in MenACWY recipients. Conclusions about previously exposed vaccinees were limited because only six AZD1222 recipients were SARS-CoV-2 seropositive at baseline. In the small 56-69-year group, the increase in depth fell short of significance, most likely because of low power. Participants were mostly white British and included more females than males, and it was suggested by the authors that clonal diversity may have been underestimated. Epitopes outside the regions mutated in the B.1.351 and B.1.1.7 variants were reportedly recognized by nearly half of the unique spike-specific TCRs. The whole spike protein was spanned by vaccine-associated CD4 TCRs, and dominant responses were seen in regions 160-218 and 743-854. Because no day 14 peak-response samples were available, the repertoires could be characterized only after the peak T cell response.

Interpreted using the paper, the time point label stands for: about 28 days (+/-7) after the second vaccine dose. AZD1222 recipients whose second dose came at about 4 weeks and those whose second dose came at about 12 weeks were combined into one group, since spike-specific TCR depth and breadth did not differ between the two schedules. Samples from vaccinated people were obtained from the UK trials COV001 and COV002, which included a single-blind randomized controlled phase 2/3 trial of AZD1222 (ChAdOx1 nCoV-19) in healthy adults. For TCRbeta chain sequencing, PBMC samples were collected from trial participants at day 0 and at day 28 after the second dose. In its sample, this clone was seen once. What this receptor recognizes is not known. No base qualities exist here, and no much larger clone lies one base off it. The CDR3 regions of human TCRbeta chains were analyzed by immunosequencing. The paper's processing steps were these. Repertoire TCRs were checked for matches against a reference library of SARS-CoV-2-specific TCRs that had been generated using the MIRA antigen-specificity platform. Breadth was defined as the fraction of unique TCRs that were SARS-CoV-2-associated, and depth was defined as the fraction of total T cells that were SARS-CoV-2-associated. Each spike-specific TCR was assigned to its reactive spike region and to a CD4 or CD8 class using the MIRA data. Log10-transformed breadth and depth values were compared by one-way ANOVA with Sidak's multiple comparisons tests. Entries here come from immuneACCESS through TCRdb and include only in-frame sequences with V and J called. Some clones fail to appear in such tables; in the studies checked, an unresolved V gene covers under half of the shortfall, and the cause of the remainder is unknown. The DNA was the basis for D and trimming; V, J and clone size are from that table. The sample table holds about 110,000 clones, of which about 89% were seen once. Around 4% of the sample comes from the top ten.

The sample in question was peripheral blood, obtained 28 days after the second AZD1222 dose. The receptor's source is an adult who received the AZD1222 COVID-19 vaccine. The rearrangement combines TRBV6-2 or TRBV6-3 with TRBJ1-1, with no reliable assignment of the D segment. The CDR3 reads CASSYSPGNTEAFF. The nucleotide sequence is given as TGTGCCAGCAGTTACTCCCCAGGGAACACTGAAGCTTTCTTT.